This T cell receptor beta chain derives from a study of blood T cell repertoires in COVID-19. In the study overall: COVID-19 samples from acute and convalescent phases originated in the United States, Italy and Spain.

Per the original data handling: It was from reference gene primer amplification that nucleated cell counts were estimated. Method: immunoSEQ multiplex PCR; TCRdb's copy keeps in-frame clones and lacks some. V, J and clone size are those of that table, while D and trimming were read from the DNA. The table lists a few hundred thousand clones, about four fifths of them singletons, with roughly 3.2% in the top ten. Trimming removed 6 bases from V and 1 base from J, with 12 bases in between. Germline V gene data show CDR1 as SQVTM and CDR2 as ANQGSEA. The CDR3 runs 14 residues. Sequenced: peripheral blood. The sequence came from a woman aged 18 to 35 with acute or convalescent COVID-19. This chain connects TRBV29-1 to TRBJ2-2; D may be TRBD1 (6 bases). The CDR3, as DNA: TGCAGCGTGGGCGGACAGCAGAACACCGGGGAGCTGTTTTTT. Its translation is CSVGGQQNTGELFF.